These 14 T cell receptor beta chains originate from one sample sequenced in a study of cytomegalovirus exposure and HLA in healthy donors. The PCR ran on 60 Vbeta and 13 Jbeta primers. Assay used: immunoSEQ multiplex PCR; TCRdb lists only in-frame clones, some missing. The sample has 150,000 to 200,000 clones, 62% seen once. The sample was PBMCs. These receptors all come from a man aged 40-50 years in good health and CMV-seronegative.

The genes are TRBV30 and TRBJ1-3; TRBD1 might be the D (5 bases). Per the germline V gene, CDR1 is GTSNPN and CDR2 is SVGIG (reference sequence). CDR3 length equals 11 residues. V lost 4 bases, J lost 8 bases, and 9 bases lay in between. The CDR3 is CAWIIGDTIYF. In DNA form, the CDR3 reads TGTGCCTGGATTATAGGGGACACCATATATTTT. Together with reference TRBV30 and TRBJ1-3, the CDR3 gives the full variable domain: SQTIHQWPATLVQPVGSPLSLECTVEGTSNPNLYWYRQAAGRGLQLLFYSVGIGQISSEVPQNLSASRPQDRQFILSSKKLLLSDSGFYLCAWIIGDTIYFGEGSWLTVV.

This clone was observed a few times. The chain links TRBV2 to TRBJ2-3; D unresolved. CDR1 SNHLY and CDR2 FYNNEI come from the germline V gene. Trimming shortened V by 3 bases and J by 2 bases, and 9 bases separated the two germline ends. The CDR3 totals 14 residues. The CDR3 here is CASSEPLTTDTQYF. DNA for the CDR3: TGTGCCAGCAGTGAGCCACTAACCACAGATACGCAGTATTTT. Combining the CDR3 with reference TRBV2 and TRBJ2-3 gives the whole variable domain EPEVTQTPSHQVTQMGQEVILRCVPISNHLYFYWYRQILGQKVEFLVSFYNNEISEKSEIFDDQFSVERPDGSNFTLKIRSTKLEDSAMYFCASSEPLTTDTQYFGPGTRLTVL.

This chain links TRBV19 with TRBJ2-5; 11 positions agree with TRBD2. The CDR3 sequence is 14 residues long. Germline V lookup: CDR1 LNHDA, CDR2 SQIVND (reference sequence). V shed 5 bases and J 3 bases; nucleotides not matched to a gene: 2. CDR3 protein: CASSGTSGEETQYF. CDR3 sequence (DNA): TGTGCCAGTAGTGGGACTAGCGGCGAAGAGACCCAGTACTTC.

The chain joins TRBV5-1 to TRBJ2-5; 7 bases agree with TRBD2. Germline CDR1 and CDR2: SGHRS and YFSETQ. The CDR3 is 15 residues long. V trimming: 3 bases; J trimming: 3 bases; junction bases outside the gene matches: 8. CDR3 loop: CASSSSGRREETQYF. The CDR3 DNA follows: TGCGCCAGCAGCTCTAGCGGAAGAAGAGAAGAGACCCAGTACTTC.

The gene calls are TRBV27 and TRBJ2-7, with D possibly TRBD1 on 5 matching bases. The CDR3 has 14 amino acids. Germline V gene lookup returns CDR1 MNHEY and CDR2 SMNVEV (reference sequence). V shed 6 bases and J shed 7 bases, with 19 bases lying between them. The CDR3 protein is CASSLDRSPGEQYF. As DNA, the CDR3 is TGTGCCAGCAGCTTGGATAGGTCCCCAGGGGAGCAGTACTTC.

CDR3 sequence (DNA): TGTGCCAGCAGCCAGTTTCGGGAGGGCCTGGGGGAGACCCAGTACTTC. Translated, it gives CASSQFREGLGETQYF. The genes are TRBV13 and TRBJ2-5, with 8 bases fitting TRBD2. V gave up 5 bases and J gave up 5 bases; unmatched junction bases: 13. This CDR3 region has 16 residues. Per the germline V gene, CDR1 is PRHDT and CDR2 is FYEKMQ (reference sequence).

This chain joins TRBV5-4 and TRBJ1-4; 8 bases agree with TRBD1. CDR1 and CDR2 (germline): SGHNT, YYREEE (reference sequence). The CDR3 loop spans 13 amino acids. The trim removed 5 bases at V and 10 bases at J, leaving 7 bases unmatched. The CDR3 bases are TGTGCCAGCAGTCCCCCTACAGGGGGAAAACTGTTTTTT. Translated, it gives CASSPPTGGKLFF.

The chain carries TRBV14 and TRBJ2-1; 9 bases match TRBD2. Per the germline V gene, CDR1 is SGHDN and CDR2 is FVKESK. This CDR3 has 18 amino acids. V shed 3 bases and J 8 bases; nucleotides not matched to a gene: 17. CDR3 in DNA: TGTGCCAGCAGCCAGGTTCGGAGCGGGGGGCTCGTCTGGGATGAGCAGTTCTTC. Translation: CASSQVRSGGLVWDEQFF.

This chain joins TRBV5-1 and TRBJ2-3; TRBD2 matches 7 bases. The V gene end was trimmed by 4 bases and the J gene end by 0 bases; junction bases not matched to a gene: 14. CDR3 size: 18 residues. Germline CDR1 SGHRS, CDR2 YFSETQ. CDR3 in DNA: TGCGCCAGCAGCCCCCCATCCTCTCTAGCGGACAGCACAGATACGCAGTATTTT. Translation: CASSPPSSLADSTDTQYF. The variable domain in full, completed from reference TRBV5-1 and TRBJ2-3, reads KAGVTQTPRYLIKTRGQQVTLSCSPISGHRSVSWYQQTPGQGLQFLFEYFSETQRNKGNFPGRFSGRQFSNSRSEMNVSTLELGDSALYLCASSPPSSLADSTDTQYFGPGTRLTVL.

The chain links TRBV5-1 to TRBJ1-4; maybe TRBD1 (5 bases). Germline loops: CDR1 SGHRS, CDR2 YFSETQ. V gave up 4 bases and J gave up 8 bases, with 21 bases separating them. This CDR3 is built from 16 residues. In DNA form, the CDR3 reads TGCGCCAGCAGCCTGGACACCCGGGGTGTTCGAGAAAAACTGTTTTTT. It codes for CASSLDTRGVREKLFF. The entire variable domain, with the rest obtained from reference TRBV5-1 and TRBJ1-4, is as follows: KAGVTQTPRYLIKTRGQQVTLSCSPISGHRSVSWYQQTPGQGLQFLFEYFSETQRNKGNFPGRFSGRQFSNSRSEMNVSTLELGDSALYLCASSLDTRGVREKLFFGSGTQLSVL.

This chain uses TRBV6-1 with TRBJ1-4, with D hard to call. With 2 bases removed from V and 0 bases from J, the gap between germline ends came to 10 bases. Germline lookup yields CDR1 MNHNS and CDR2 SASEGT. There are 16 residues in the CDR3. DNA for the CDR3: TGTGCCAGCAGTGAACCAGGAAGAGCAACTAATGAAAAACTGTTTTTT. Translation gives CASSEPGRATNEKLFF.

The gene calls are TRBV9 and TRBJ2-5; 11 bases are a match to TRBD1. The CDR3 is made up of 15 amino acids. V was pared by 3 bases and J by 2 bases, with 3 bases of the junction left unmatched. CDR1 SGDLS and CDR2 YYNGEE come from the germline V gene. CDR3 protein: CASSDRDRGQETQYF. CDR3 bases: TGTGCCAGCAGCGACCGGGACAGGGGGCAAGAGACCCAGTACTTC.

The chain uses TRBV25-1 and TRBJ2-6; 8 nucleotides align to TRBD2. Germline V gene sequence: CDR1 MGHDK, CDR2 SYGVNS. The CDR3 length is 16 residues. V lost 8 bases to trimming and J lost 0 bases; unmatched junction nucleotides: 6. CDR3 nucleotide sequence: TGTGCCAGCGGCCCCCGGGGGGGCTCTGGGGCCAACGTCCTGACTTTC. It translates to CASGPRGGSGANVLTF.

This clone was counted a single time. This chain joins TRBV6-5 and TRBJ2-4; 15 bases map to TRBD2. Germline trimming cut 5 bases from V and 10 bases from J; bases unmatched to any gene: 6. The germline gives CDR1 MNHEY, CDR2 SVGAGI. This CDR3 has 15 residues. The CDR3 sequence: CASSPSGTSGRIQYF. For the CDR3, the DNA is TGTGCCAGCAGTCCCTCCGGGACTAGCGGGAGGATTCAGTACTTC.